Sequencing of this T cell receptor (beta chain) was carried out in a study of cytotoxic CD8 clonotypes in ibrutinib-treated CLL. Study-wide results and limits: Sustained-remission and progressing patients had unequal sampling times. Baseline levels were approached again at progression, after clonality had risen at ibrutinib response.

Notes on this clone: The antigen is unknown.

Profiled with immunoSEQ multiplex PCR; TCRdb holds only in-frame clones, not every one. The sample holds 200,000 to 250,000 clones, roughly 70% seen once. The receptor was isolated from a human donor with chronic lymphocytic leukemia. Sequencing was performed on PBMCs, taken after 24 months of ibrutinib treatment.

The CDR3, as DNA: TGTGCCAGTAGTATAGCCACCTTGGGGACGCAGTACTTC. Translation: CASSIATLGTQYF. V usage is TRBV19 and J usage is TRBJ2-7, with D possibly being TRBD1 or TRBD2 (5 bases each). CDR1 and CDR2 from the germline V gene are LNHDA and SQIVND (reference sequence). Trimming shortened V by 1 base and J by 9 bases, and 13 bases separated the two germline ends. This CDR3 comprises 13 residues.